This passage covers 26 T cell receptor beta chains from one sample sequenced in a study of blood T cells in healthy people across ages. Combining a sample-barcoded 5' primer with a J-beta primer mix, a second PCR ran for roughly 7 to 12 cycles. TCRdb re-analysed the 5' RACE reads in MiXCR, keeping a single row per CDR3 protein. The sample includes roughly 1,000,000 distinct CDR3 sequences, around 25% of them seen just once. These data were likewise used in another study, on T cells of mothers and their children.

The source material was blood. The receptors stem from a girl aged 2 to 9 in good health.

Only a few counts were recorded for this clonotype. This rearrangement joins TRBV27 to TRBJ2-5; TRBD1 matches at 7 bases. CDR1 MNHEY and CDR2 SMNVEV come from the germline V gene (reference sequence). The V gene end was trimmed by 6 bases and the J gene end by 11 bases; junction bases not matched to a gene: 24. The CDR3 length is 17 residues. CDR3 in DNA: TGTGCCAGCAGCTATTATCCCCCAGGACAGGCCGCCGGAGAGCAGTACTTC. Amino acids: CASSYYPPGQAAGEQYF.

This clonotype has a handful of counts. This chain connects TRBV5-1 to TRBJ1-2; maybe TRBD1 (5 bases). Trimming left V 0 bases short and J 6 bases short, with 9 bases between. The CDR3 spans 13 residues. Germline V gene data show CDR1 as SGHRS and CDR2 as YFSETQ. In DNA, the CDR3 is TGCGCCAGCAGCTTGGGGACGGGACATGGCTACACCTTC. Protein: CASSLGTGHGYTF.

V gene TRBV9 combines with J gene TRBJ2-3, with D possibly TRBD2 on 6 matching bases. Germline lookup yields CDR1 SGDLS and CDR2 YYNGEE. CDR3 length: 14 amino acids. V gave up 2 bases and J gave up 2 bases, with 9 bases separating them. The CDR3 sequence is CASSVTGLTDTQYF. The CDR3 nucleotides are TGTGCCAGCAGCGTCACGGGACTCACAGATACGCAGTATTTT.

The chain carries TRBV29-1 and TRBJ2-4; D tentatively reads TRBD1 or TRBD2 (5 bases each). This CDR3 contains 14 residues. V dropped 2 bases and J dropped 6 bases, with 14 bases sitting between them. Germline-derived CDR1 and CDR2 are SQVTM and ANQGSEA. The CDR3 coding sequence is TGCAGCGTTGAAAATGAGGGGTTTAGAAACATTCAGTACTTC. Translated, it gives CSVENEGFRNIQYF.

The chain carries TRBV6-1 and TRBJ2-3, with D uncertain. Between the trimmed V and J ends, which lost 0 bases and 5 bases, there was a span of 9 bases. Germline lookup yields CDR1 MNHNS and CDR2 SASEGT. The length of the CDR3 is 14 residues. CDR3 amino acids: CASSEAGFGDTQYF. The CDR3, as DNA: TGTGCCAGCAGTGAAGCAGGTTTCGGAGATACGCAGTATTTT.

This clonotype was seen a few times. The V and J genes are TRBV7-3 and TRBJ2-7; D uncertain. Looked up from germline, CDR1 is SGHTA and CDR2 is FQGTGA. This CDR3 contains 13 residues. The V and J ends lost 7 bases and 4 bases respectively, with 14 bases between them. CDR3 protein: CASTKDELYEQYF. CDR3 DNA: TGTGCCAGCACCAAGGACGAGCTTTACGAGCAGTACTTC.

DNA of the CDR3: TGCGCCAGCAGCCAAGACGGGAGCAGCGGATACGAGCAGTACTTC. Translation: CASSQDGSSGYEQYF. The V and J genes are TRBV4-3 and TRBJ2-7; a weak D match, TRBD2 (6 bases). The CDR3 spans 15 residues. Germline V gene data show CDR1 as LGHNA and CDR2 as YSLEER. Trimming removed 0 bases at V and 4 bases at J, with 13 bases between.

This clonotype was seen more than once but under ten times. The V and J genes are TRBV12-3 or TRBV12-4 and TRBJ1-5; no firm D call. Between the trimmed V and J ends, which lost 6 bases and 8 bases, there was a span of 8 bases. The CDR3 is made up of 11 amino acids. The CDR3 DNA reads TGTGCCAGCAGGAAGGCTGAGCCCCAGCATTTT. This gives the protein CASRKAEPQHF.

The V gene is TRBV27, the J gene TRBJ2-2; D possibly corresponds to TRBD2 (5 bases). The CDR3 totals 15 residues. The germline V gene has CDR1 MNHEY and CDR2 SMNVEV (reference sequence). Trimming stripped 3 bases from V and 4 bases from J, with 12 bases between. Here the CDR3 DNA reads TGTGCCAGCAGTTTGGGATGGGGAGCCACCGGGGAGCTGTTTTTT. It specifies CASSLGWGATGELFF.

The chain joins TRBV3-1 to TRBJ2-1, with TRBD2 identical over 8 bases. CDR1 and CDR2 (germline): LGHDT, YNNKEL (reference sequence). The CDR3 covers 16 residues. Germline trimming cut 4 bases from V and 10 bases from J; bases unmatched to any gene: 15. The CDR3 DNA follows: TGTGCCAGCAGCCTGTGGGGTGGAGCGGGGGAGGGCGAGCAGTTCTTC. The encoded protein is CASSLWGGAGEGEQFF.

The table lists this clonotype with a few counts. The gene calls are TRBV5-1 and TRBJ1-4; 7 bases match TRBD1. V shed 7 bases and J 8 bases; nucleotides not matched to a gene: 11. CDR3 length: 14 residues. Germline V CDR1 and CDR2: SGHRS, YFSETQ. CDR3 in amino acids: CASPKGAPWEKLFF. CDR3 coding DNA: TGCGCCAGCCCCAAGGGGGCACCTTGGGAAAAACTGTTTTTT. The full variable domain, its missing parts supplied by reference TRBV5-1 and TRBJ1-4, is KAGVTQTPRYLIKTRGQQVTLSCSPISGHRSVSWYQQTPGQGLQFLFEYFSETQRNKGNFPGRFSGRQFSNSRSEMNVSTLELGDSALYLCASPKGAPWEKLFFGSGTQLSVL.

In this sample, this clonotype turned up a few times. The chain couples TRBV11-1 to TRBJ2-2; D may match TRBD1 or TRBD2 (5 bases each). Germline V gives CDR1 SGHAT, CDR2 FQDESV (reference sequence). The CDR3 sequence is 20 residues long. Deletions cut 3 bases from V and 1 base from J, with 24 bases between. CDR3 residues: CASSFVGIPKGRKNTGELFF. CDR3 nucleotide sequence: TGTGCCAGCAGCTTCGTCGGGATACCGAAGGGACGGAAGAACACCGGGGAGCTGTTTTTT.

This chain links TRBV29-1 with TRBJ1-1; no reliable D call. The V end was cut by 7 bases, the J end by 8 bases, with 23 bases between. The germline CDR1 and CDR2 sequences are SQVTM and ANQGSEA. The CDR3 sequence is 14 residues long. This CDR3 reads CSARSPSYGGEAFF. The DNA for the CDR3 is TGCAGCGCCCGTTCCCCGTCCTACGGAGGGGAAGCTTTCTTT.

The chain uses TRBV14 and TRBJ2-7; D call uncertain. Between the trimmed V and J ends, which lost 1 base and 3 bases, there was a span of 7 bases. The germline gives CDR1 SGHDN, CDR2 FVKESK. This CDR3 region has 13 residues. The CDR3 region is CASSQVHFYEQYF. DNA for the CDR3: TGTGCCAGCAGCCAAGTCCACTTCTACGAGCAGTACTTC. Drawing the rest from reference TRBV14 and TRBJ2-7, the complete variable domain is EAGVTQFPSHSVIEKGQTVTLRCDPISGHDNLYWYRRVMGKEIKFLLHFVKESKQDESGMPNNRFLAERTGGTYSTLKVQPAELEDSGVYFCASSQVHFYEQYFGPGTRLTVT.

This rearrangement joins TRBV6-1 to TRBJ1-2; TRBD1 might be the D (5 bases). CDR1 and CDR2 (germline): MNHNS, SASEGT. This CDR3 has 15 amino acids. The ends were cut back, 6 bases at V and 8 bases at J, with 22 bases in the middle. CDR3 sequence (DNA): TGTGCCAGCAGATTCAATCTCGGGGAGCAGGGCGGCTACACCTTC. Translation: CASRFNLGEQGGYTF.

The CDR3 nucleotides read TGTGCCAGTCTCCGGGGGGGCTCCTACAATGAGCAGTTCTTC. Translated: CASLRGGSYNEQFF. The chain has TRBV6-2 or TRBV6-3 and TRBJ2-1; 8 bases fit TRBD2. The CDR3 contains 14 residues. From germline, CDR1 is MNHEY and CDR2 SVGEGT. V lost 9 bases to trimming and J lost 0 bases; unmatched junction nucleotides: 4.

The chain uses TRBV7-2 and TRBJ1-3; no clear D. There are 15 residues in the CDR3. V dropped 2 bases and J dropped 0 bases, with 8 bases sitting between them. Germline V gives CDR1 SGHTA, CDR2 FQGNSA. The CDR3: CASSLSMGSGNTIYF. For the CDR3, the DNA is TGTGCCAGCAGCTTAAGTATGGGCTCTGGAAACACCATATATTTT.

The chain couples TRBV12-3 or TRBV12-4 to TRBJ1-1, with a tentative D call TRBD1 (6 bases). The V end was cut by 10 bases, the J end by 6 bases, with 15 bases between. The CDR3 totals 12 residues. The CDR3 DNA follows: TGTGCCACTCTCCGGGGGCCGTCTGAAGCTTTCTTT. Translating gives CATLRGPSEAFF.

The chain employs TRBV27 and TRBJ2-3; D is unclear. Trimming cost V 3 bases and J 5 bases, with 9 bases left between them. The CDR3 loop spans 13 amino acids. Per the germline V gene, CDR1 is MNHEY and CDR2 is SMNVEV (reference sequence). CDR3 sequence reads: CASSFLDGDTQYF. DNA of the CDR3: TGTGCCAGCAGTTTCCTTGATGGAGATACGCAGTATTTT.

The rearrangement links TRBV2 to TRBJ2-5, with TRBD2 identical over 9 bases. V gave up 10 bases and J gave up 1 base; unmatched junction bases: 13. The germline gives CDR1 SNHLY, CDR2 FYNNEI. The CDR3 totals 16 residues. CDR3 in DNA: TGTGCCACCGTGATCCGAATAGCGGGGGCCCAAGAGACCCAGTACTTC. It is translated as CATVIRIAGAQETQYF.

The V gene is TRBV7-9, the J gene TRBJ2-1; D remains ambiguous. Germline CDR1 reads SEHNR; CDR2 reads FQNEAQ (reference sequence). V dropped 5 bases and J dropped 12 bases, with 17 bases sitting between them. The CDR3 loop spans 13 amino acids. As DNA, the CDR3 is TGTGCCAGCAGCCCCGTGGGTTGGATGGGGCAGTTCTTC. It encodes CASSPVGWMGQFF.

The V call is TRBV9, the J call TRBJ2-4; a weak D match, TRBD2 (5 bases). Germline assignment: CDR1 SGDLS and CDR2 YYNGEE. V was pared by 3 bases and J by 8 bases, with 18 bases between. This CDR3 is built from 15 residues. CDR3 DNA: TGTGCCAGCAGCGCGGAGGATGGAGTTCAGGACATTCAGTACTTC. This sequence encodes CASSAEDGVQDIQYF.

To note about this clonotype: The junction departs from germline at one end; a sequencing error may be responsible. The gene calls are TRBV7-9 and TRBJ1-2; the D gene is possibly TRBD1 (5 bases). The CDR3 runs 12 residues. CDR1 is SEHNR, CDR2 FQNEAQ, per germline (reference sequence). CDR3 amino acids: CAGSFDSGGYTF. CDR3 bases: TGTGCCGGCAGCTTCGACAGCGGTGGCTACACCTTC.

This clonotype was seen a few times. CDR3 DNA sequence: TGTGCCAGCAGTCCTGACGGAGTCACCGATACGCAGTATTTT. As protein: CASSPDGVTDTQYF. V and J are TRBV5-4 and TRBJ2-3; D gene unclear. CDR1 and CDR2 from the germline V gene are SGHNT and YYREEE (reference sequence). The V gene lost 5 bases and the J gene lost 6 bases, with 16 bases spanning the gap. The length of the CDR3 is 14 residues.

This sequence joins TRBV29-1 and TRBJ2-5; maybe TRBD2 (5 bases). Trimming took off 6 bases at V and 5 bases at J, with 10 bases between the two ends. Germline loops: CDR1 SQVTM, CDR2 ANQGSEA. The CDR3 covers 11 residues. DNA for the CDR3: TGCAGCGTCGGGATGGGGGAGACCCAGTACTTC. Translating it yields CSVGMGETQYF.

This clonotype has a handful of counts. The CDR3 protein is CASEVESRAKNIQYF. The CDR3 nucleotides are TGTGCCAGCGAAGTGGAATCCAGGGCCAAAAACATTCAGTACTTC. This chain uses TRBV2 with TRBJ2-4; D remains unclear. The CDR3 is 15 amino acids. Germline-derived CDR1 and CDR2 are SNHLY and FYNNEI. Trimming shortened V by 8 bases and J by 1 base, and 15 bases separated the two germline ends.